Below are 18 T cell receptor beta chains sequenced from a single sample in a study of beta chain features in type 1 diabetes. The authors reverse transcribed all of the isolated RNA, so sequencing captured expressed TCRB transcripts. Clones were sequenced by immunoSEQ multiplex PCR, and TCRdb holds only the in-frame ones, with some missing. The sample consists of 250,000 to 350,000 clones, less than 15% of them appearing once. The sequencing input was central memory CD4+ T cells from blood. The receptors were sampled from a man aged 25-45 years in good health.

This clone was recorded a few times. The rearrangement links TRBV6-1 to TRBJ1-5; no clear D. The ends were cut back, 2 bases at V and 4 bases at J, with 9 bases in the middle. This CDR3 has 14 residues. Germline V gene sequence: CDR1 MNHNS, CDR2 SASEGT. CDR3 protein: CASSEFGRNQPQHF. The CDR3 region has the DNA TGTGCCAGCAGTGAATTTGGTCGGAATCAGCCCCAGCATTTT.

This clone was seen a handful of times. The CDR3 loop is CASSEPPGTPSRNEQYF. CDR3 DNA: TGCGCCAGCAGTGAGCCGCCGGGGACTCCCTCCCGGAACGAGCAGTACTTC. The chain combines TRBV10-2 with TRBJ2-7; possible D gene TRBD2, 6 bases. Germline V gives CDR1 WSHSY, CDR2 SAAADI. This CDR3 is built from 17 residues. Trimming removed 2 bases at V and 5 bases at J, with 22 bases between.

Points on this clone: Compared with germline, one end of the junction differs, possibly owing to a read error. The V gene is TRBV18, the J gene TRBJ1-6; TRBD1 might be the D (5 bases). Germline CDR1 KGHSH, CDR2 LQKENI. This CDR3 is 15 amino acids long. Here the CDR3 DNA reads TGTGCCAGCTCCCCACGCACCGGGACTGATTCACCCCTCCACTTT. This encodes CASSPRTGTDSPLHF.

This clone was recorded a few times. V is TRBV27 and J is TRBJ1-1, with D possibly being TRBD1 (5 bases). The CDR3 is 15 residues long. Germline V CDR1 and CDR2: MNHEY, SMNVEV (reference sequence). Deletions cut 5 bases from V and 1 base from J, with 14 bases between. CDR3 in amino acids: CASSRDWVSNTEAFF. In DNA form, the CDR3 reads TGTGCCAGCAGTCGGGACTGGGTTTCGAACACTGAAGCTTTCTTT.

The chain carries TRBV5-1 and TRBJ2-7; 11 bases align to TRBD2. The CDR3 has 16 amino acids. The V segment lost 0 bases and the J segment 7 bases; nucleotides outside the gene matches: 9. Germline CDR1 reads SGHRS; CDR2 reads YFSETQ. The DNA of the CDR3 is TGCGCCAGCAGCTTGGGGACTAGCGGGTTCGGTGGAGAGCAGTACGTC. Its protein product is CASSLGTSGFGGEQYV.

CDR3 protein: CASSPGRRNYGYTF. CDR3 in DNA: TGTGCCAGCAGCCCGGGCAGACGTAACTATGGCTACACCTTC. The chain employs TRBV5-6 and TRBJ1-2; D is uncertain. Deletions cut 4 bases from V and 1 base from J, with 11 bases between. This CDR3 spans 14 amino acids. Germline CDR1 reads SGHDT; CDR2 reads YYEEEE. The complete variable domain, with remaining parts taken from reference TRBV5-6 and TRBJ1-2, reads DAGVTQSPTHLIKTRGQQVTLRCSPKSGHDTVSWYQQALGQGPQFIFQYYEEEERQRGNFPDRFSGHQFPNYSSELNVNALLLGDSALYLCASSPGRRNYGYTFGSGTRLTVV.

This chain uses TRBV29-1 with TRBJ1-5; no reliable D call. Between the trimmed V and J ends, which lost 4 bases and 2 bases, there was a span of 15 bases. Germline assignment: CDR1 SQVTM and CDR2 ANQGSEA. The CDR3 has 15 residues. Here the CDR3 DNA reads TGCAGCGTTGCTGACGGCGTTCTGGGCAATCAGCCCCAGCATTTT. Translated, it gives CSVADGVLGNQPQHF.

In this sample, this clone turned up a few times. CDR3 in DNA: TGCGCCAGCAGCTTGGCCGGGGCGGCTCGGTACAATGAGCAGTTCTTC. Protein sequence: CASSLAGAARYNEQFF. This chain joins TRBV5-1 and TRBJ2-1; D may match TRBD1 or TRBD2 (5 bases each). The CDR3 is 16 amino acids. The ends were cut back, 0 bases at V and 4 bases at J, with 14 bases in the middle. Germline-derived CDR1 and CDR2 are SGHRS and YFSETQ.

As concerns this clone: Other nucleotide sequences in the sample specify the same CDR3. The chain has TRBV6-1 and TRBJ2-7; D ambiguous. V was cut by 6 bases and J by 4 bases, with 10 bases left in between. The CDR3 runs 12 residues. Germline assignment: CDR1 MNHNS and CDR2 SASEGT. The CDR3 DNA is TGTGCCAGCAGCCCAAGTTCTTACGAGCAGTACTTC. Residues: CASSPSSYEQYF.

This clone was counted between two and nine times. The chain links TRBV5-1 to TRBJ1-1, with D uncertain. In germline, CDR1 is SGHRS, CDR2 YFSETQ. The CDR3 extends over 15 amino acids. Trimming removed 4 bases from V and 1 base from J, with 14 bases in between. The CDR3 loop reads CASSALGEQNTEAFF. The CDR3 DNA reads as TGCGCCAGCAGCGCTCTTGGGGAACAGAACACTGAAGCTTTCTTT.

V is TRBV30 and J is TRBJ1-5; TRBD1 is a possible D gene (6 bases). CDR3 length: 15 amino acids. Germline V gene sequence: CDR1 GTSNPN, CDR2 SVGIG (reference sequence). V gave up 4 bases and J gave up 0 bases, with 13 bases separating them. This CDR3 is CAWNTGQYSNQPQHF. In DNA form, the CDR3 reads TGTGCCTGGAATACCGGACAGTATAGCAATCAGCCCCAGCATTTT.

V and J are TRBV9 and TRBJ2-5; the match to TRBD2 covers 10 bases. CDR1 SGDLS and CDR2 YYNGEE come from the germline V gene. The CDR3 loop spans 15 amino acids. The V and J ends lost 3 bases and 1 base, in that order; junction bases with no gene match: 3. The CDR3 nucleotides read TGTGCCAGCAGCGGTAGCGGGGGGAGCCAAGAGACCCAGTACTTC. It is translated as CASSGSGGSQETQYF.

This clone has just a few counts. V gene TRBV29-1 combines with J gene TRBJ2-3; 8 positions agree with TRBD1. This CDR3 has 14 amino acids. J was trimmed by 3 bases and V by 6 bases; bases with no gene match: 8. CDR1 is SQVTM, CDR2 ANQGSEA, per germline. This CDR3 reads CSVGQGRETDTQYF. The DNA for the CDR3 is TGCAGCGTAGGACAGGGCCGGGAGACAGATACGCAGTATTTT.

V and J are TRBV7-9 and TRBJ2-1; possibly TRBD2 for D (7 bases). In germline, CDR1 is SEHNR, CDR2 FQNEAQ (reference sequence). Trimming shortened V by 7 bases and J by 7 bases, and 20 bases separated the two germline ends. CDR3 length equals 15 residues. The DNA of the CDR3 is TGTGCCAGCACCTGGTCGGGGGGCCTTGGTAATGAGCAGTTCTTC. Its translation is CASTWSGGLGNEQFF.

The V gene is TRBV4-2, the J gene TRBJ2-1; 12 bases fit TRBD2. V trimming: 2 bases; J trimming: 1 base; junction bases outside the gene matches: 9. Germline V gene lookup returns CDR1 LGHNA and CDR2 YNFKEQ. This CDR3 is built from 19 residues. In nucleotides, the CDR3 is TGTGCCAGCAGCCAAAGTTTTGGGACTAGCGGGCAATCCTACAATGAGCAGTTCTTC. Residues: CASSQSFGTSGQSYNEQFF.

The CDR3 here is CASSQDQAAQETQYF. CDR3 nucleotides: TGCGCCAGCAGCCAAGATCAAGCGGCTCAAGAGACCCAGTACTTC. V usage is TRBV4-1 and J usage is TRBJ2-5, with a tentative D call TRBD2 (5 bases). CDR1 is MGHRA and CDR2 is YSYEKL in the germline V gene. The CDR3 loop spans 15 amino acids. Trimming removed 0 bases from V and 2 bases from J, with 10 bases in between.

This clone was counted between two and nine times. The gene calls are TRBV6-5 and TRBJ2-6, with no clear D. The CDR3 spans 15 residues. The ends were cut back, 6 bases at V and 1 base at J, with 10 bases in the middle. CDR1 is MNHEY and CDR2 is SVGAGI in the germline V gene. The CDR3 reads CASRTVVSGANVLTF. CDR3 nucleotide sequence: TGTGCCAGCAGAACGGTGGTGTCTGGGGCCAACGTCCTGACTTTC.

Ten or more counts support this clone. The genes are TRBV6-1 and TRBJ2-1, with D possibly matching TRBD1 (7 bases). Trimming stripped 6 bases from V and 5 bases from J, with 8 bases between. This CDR3 region has 12 residues. Germline V gene data show CDR1 as MNHNS and CDR2 as SASEGT. CDR3 bases: TGTGCCAGCAGCAGGGGGGACAATGAGCAGTTCTTC. Its protein is CASSRGDNEQFF.